The source of this T cell receptor beta chain is a study of cytomegalovirus exposure and HLA in healthy donors. Overall study findings and caveats: One variant, a missense change in DCLRE1C, was linked in a later analysis to TCR beta V- and J-gene trimming.

Despite likely unrecorded immune exposures, the donors were nominally healthy at the time of sampling. Germline loops: CDR1 SGHDT, CDR2 YYEEEE. V trimming: 4 bases; J trimming: 9 bases; junction bases outside the gene matches: 11. The CDR3 is 15 amino acids. As to this clone: As yet, its antigen is unknown.

It was with 60 Vbeta and 13 Jbeta primers that the PCR ran. Assay: immunoSEQ multiplex PCR; the TCRdb copy retains only in-frame clones and omits some. Counted here are roughly 150,000 clones, around 84% occurring once; the ten biggest clones make up about 2.7%. The chain employs TRBV5-6 and TRBJ2-3; 10 bases fit TRBD2. Sequencing input: PBMCs. This clonotype originated in a man aged 25-45 years in good health and CMV-seropositive. For the CDR3, the DNA is TGTGCCAGCAGCGAAGCGGGAGGGTGGGAAGAGACGCAGTATTTT. As protein: CASSEAGGWEETQYF.